Listed below are T cell receptor beta chains from one sample, sequenced in a study of OX40 agonist ivuxolimab in advanced cancers. Clones were sequenced by immunoSEQ multiplex PCR, and TCRdb holds only the in-frame ones, with some missing. Of 55,000 to 65,000 clones in the sample, approximately 81% were seen once. The source material was CD4+ or CD8+ T cells sorted from blood, sampled in a trial of the OX40 agonist ivuxolimab. These receptor sequences come from an adult with an advanced solid tumor such as melanoma, head and neck, liver or kidney cancer. The CDR3 runs from the conserved cysteine through the conserved F or W. Each record gives: J gene, V gene, D gene, clone size, CDR3 length, CDR3 protein, CDR3 DNA. A D gene is named only where the DNA matches it firmly. Some rows mark clone size as missing; the rest say once, few, many or name a class of expanded clone.

j_gene: TRBJ1-5; v_gene: TRBV11-2; d_gene: TRBD1; abundance: once; len: 17; CDR3aa: CASSLRLPGQGNQPQHF; CDR3nt: TGTGCCAGCAGCCTCCGTCTCCCGGGACAGGGTAATCAGCCCCAGCATTTT
j_gene: TRBJ1-1; v_gene: TRBV30; d_gene: TRBD1; abundance: .; len: 13; CDR3aa: CAWVTGVGTEAFF; CDR3nt: TGTGCCTGGGTCACAGGGGTGGGCACTGAAGCTTTCTTT
j_gene: TRBJ2-1; v_gene: TRBV19; d_gene: .; abundance: few; len: 13; CDR3aa: CASSITGTQGYVF; CDR3nt: TGTGCCAGTAGTATTACCGGGACCCAGGGTTATGTCTTC
j_gene: TRBJ2-1; v_gene: TRBV14; d_gene: .; abundance: .; len: 15; CDR3aa: CASSLRLGGITEQFF; CDR3nt: TGTGCCAGCAGCCTCAGGCTTGGCGGGATAACTGAGCAGTTCTTC
j_gene: TRBJ2-3; v_gene: TRBV6-5; d_gene: .; abundance: .; len: 13; CDR3aa: CASSYPPTDTQYF; CDR3nt: TGTGCCAGCAGTTACCCGCCCACAGATACGCAGTATTTT
j_gene: TRBJ2-7; v_gene: TRBV19; d_gene: .; abundance: .; len: 14; CDR3aa: CASSVSSGHNEQYF; CDR3nt: TGTGCCAGTAGTGTCAGTTCGGGCCACAACGAGCAGTACTTC
j_gene: TRBJ2-1; v_gene: TRBV21-1; d_gene: .; abundance: .; len: 13; CDR3aa: CASRTSENNEQFF; CDR3nt: TGTGCCAGCAGGACTAGCGAGAACAATGAGCAGTTCTTC
j_gene: TRBJ2-1; v_gene: TRBV7-2; d_gene: .; abundance: .; len: 15; CDR3aa: CASSFAGDSYNEQFF; CDR3nt: TGTGCCAGCAGCTTTGCAGGGGATTCCTACAATGAGCAGTTCTTC
j_gene: TRBJ1-5; v_gene: TRBV28; d_gene: .; abundance: .; len: 14; CDR3aa: CASRRPRSNQPQHF; CDR3nt: TGTGCCAGCAGGCGGCCCCGTAGCAATCAGCCCCAGCATTTT
j_gene: TRBJ1-1; v_gene: TRBV15; d_gene: .; abundance: once; len: 13; CDR3aa: CATSQGPYTEAFF; CDR3nt: TGTGCCACCAGCCAGGGTCCTTACACTGAAGCTTTCTTT
j_gene: TRBJ2-3; v_gene: TRBV2; d_gene: .; abundance: .; len: 11; CDR3aa: CASSVGNTQYF; CDR3nt: TGTGCCAGCAGTGTGGGGAATACGCAGTATTTT
j_gene: TRBJ1-1; v_gene: TRBV10-2; d_gene: .; abundance: .; len: 13; CDR3aa: CASEHPEVPQAFF; CDR3nt: TGCGCCAGCGAACACCCCGAGGTTCCTCAAGCTTTCTTT
j_gene: TRBJ2-5; v_gene: TRBV5-4; d_gene: .; abundance: .; len: 14; CDR3aa: CASSLGGTGETQYF; CDR3nt: TGTGCCAGCAGCTTGGGGGGGACGGGAGAGACCCAGTACTTC
j_gene: TRBJ2-4; v_gene: TRBV19; d_gene: TRBD1; abundance: .; len: 14; CDR3aa: CASAGGLAKNIQYF; CDR3nt: TGTGCCAGCGCAGGGGGCCTCGCCAAAAACATTCAGTACTTC
j_gene: TRBJ2-1; v_gene: TRBV21-1; d_gene: .; abundance: .; len: 16; CDR3aa: CASLAGAGGPYNEQFF; CDR3nt: TGTGCCAGCTTGGCCGGTGCGGGAGGGCCCTACAATGAGCAGTTCTTC
j_gene: TRBJ2-2; v_gene: TRBV11-3; d_gene: .; abundance: .; len: 16; CDR3aa: CASSFTGVTNTGELFF; CDR3nt: TGTGCCAGCAGTTTTACGGGCGTCACGAACACCGGGGAGCTGTTTTTT
j_gene: TRBJ2-7; v_gene: TRBV7-3; d_gene: TRBD2; abundance: medium-sized; len: 14; CDR3aa: CASSLVAGGLEQYF; CDR3nt: TGTGCCAGCAGCTTAGTAGCGGGAGGGCTTGAGCAGTACTTC
j_gene: TRBJ1-1; v_gene: TRBV6-5; d_gene: .; abundance: .; len: 15; CDR3aa: CASSYSLGGGTEAFF; CDR3nt: TGTGCCAGCAGTTACTCGTTAGGGGGAGGCACTGAAGCTTTCTTT
j_gene: TRBJ2-3; v_gene: TRBV7-9; d_gene: .; abundance: .; len: 14; CDR3aa: CASSLRSLTDTQYF; CDR3nt: TGTGCCAGCAGCTTACGGAGTCTTACAGATACGCAGTATTTT
j_gene: TRBJ2-5; v_gene: TRBV10-3; d_gene: TRBD2; abundance: .; len: 15; CDR3aa: CAISAGLAEGETQYF; CDR3nt: TGTGCCATCAGTGCTGGACTAGCGGAAGGAGAGACCCAGTACTTC
j_gene: TRBJ2-4; v_gene: TRBV19; d_gene: .; abundance: .; len: 19; CDR3aa: CASSHDGQSAPLAKNIQYF; CDR3nt: TGTGCCAGTAGCCACGATGGACAGTCCGCCCCTTTAGCCAAAAACATTCAGTACTTC
j_gene: TRBJ2-7; v_gene: TRBV7-2; d_gene: .; abundance: .; len: 11; CDR3aa: CASGGFNEQYF; CDR3nt: TGTGCCAGCGGGGGGTTTAACGAGCAGTACTTC
j_gene: TRBJ2-7; v_gene: TRBV20-1; d_gene: .; abundance: .; len: 11; CDR3aa: CTRAGVYEQYF; CDR3nt: TGCACACGCGCCGGGGTGTACGAGCAGTACTTC
j_gene: TRBJ2-1; v_gene: TRBV7-2; d_gene: TRBD1; abundance: .; len: 15; CDR3aa: CASSPPDRLGNEQFF; CDR3nt: TGTGCCAGCAGCCCCCCGGACAGGCTGGGCAATGAGCAGTTCTTC
j_gene: TRBJ1-5; v_gene: TRBV5-6; d_gene: .; abundance: few; len: 15; CDR3aa: CASSLLGLGNQPQHF; CDR3nt: TGTGCCAGCAGCTTGTTAGGGTTGGGCAATCAGCCCCAGCATTTT
j_gene: TRBJ2-7; v_gene: TRBV19; d_gene: TRBD2; abundance: few; len: 14; CDR3aa: CASRRASGNYEQYF; CDR3nt: TGTGCCAGTAGAAGGGCTAGCGGGAACTACGAGCAGTACTTC
j_gene: TRBJ2-3; v_gene: TRBV5-1; d_gene: .; abundance: few; len: 14; CDR3aa: CASAVGGGTDTQYF; CDR3nt: TGCGCCAGCGCGGTGGGGGGCGGCACAGATACGCAGTATTTT
j_gene: TRBJ2-1; v_gene: TRBV5-1; d_gene: TRBD2; abundance: .; len: 14; CDR3aa: CASSLTSGYNEQFF; CDR3nt: TGCGCCAGCAGCTTAACTAGCGGTTACAATGAGCAGTTCTTC
j_gene: TRBJ1-1; v_gene: TRBV10-2; d_gene: TRBD1; abundance: .; len: 15; CDR3aa: CASSESQTGWTEAFF; CDR3nt: TGCGCCAGCAGTGAGTCTCAGACAGGGTGGACTGAAGCTTTCTTT
j_gene: TRBJ2-7; v_gene: TRBV28; d_gene: .; abundance: .; len: 13; CDR3aa: CASRPTGAGEQYF; CDR3nt: TGTGCCAGCAGACCCACCGGGGCCGGGGAGCAGTACTTC
j_gene: TRBJ2-1; v_gene: TRBV4-2; d_gene: TRBD2; abundance: .; len: 14; CDR3aa: CASSQDRRENEQFF; CDR3nt: TGTGCCAGCAGCCAAGATCGGCGGGAGAATGAGCAGTTCTTC
j_gene: TRBJ2-1; v_gene: TRBV19; d_gene: TRBD2; abundance: .; len: 14; CDR3aa: CASSAQAGDNEQFF; CDR3nt: TGTGCCAGTAGTGCCCAAGCGGGGGACAATGAGCAGTTCTTC
j_gene: TRBJ2-7; v_gene: TRBV2; d_gene: .; abundance: .; len: 13; CDR3aa: CASKSKFIGEQYF; CDR3nt: TGTGCCAGCAAGTCGAAATTTATCGGGGAGCAGTACTTC
j_gene: TRBJ1-2; v_gene: TRBV28; d_gene: .; abundance: few; len: 14; CDR3aa: CASSPGILPLGYTF; CDR3nt: TGTGCCAGCAGTCCGGGCATTCTGCCTCTTGGCTACACCTTC
j_gene: TRBJ2-3; v_gene: TRBV7-9; d_gene: .; abundance: .; len: 15; CDR3aa: CASSASIHPGDTQYF; CDR3nt: TGTGCCAGCAGCGCGTCGATTCATCCGGGGGATACGCAGTATTTT
j_gene: TRBJ2-3; v_gene: TRBV11-3; d_gene: TRBD2; abundance: .; len: 15; CDR3aa: CASSSLAGGPNTQYF; CDR3nt: TGTGCCAGCAGCTCTCTAGCGGGAGGGCCAAATACGCAGTATTTT
j_gene: TRBJ2-1; v_gene: TRBV11-3; d_gene: .; abundance: once; len: 13; CDR3aa: CASSLTGANEQFF; CDR3nt: TGTGCCAGCAGCTTGACGGGCGCCAATGAGCAGTTCTTC
j_gene: TRBJ1-4; v_gene: TRBV19; d_gene: TRBD1; abundance: .; len: 15; CDR3aa: CASMRTGTGNEKLFF; CDR3nt: TGTGCCAGTATGAGAACCGGGACAGGGAATGAAAAACTGTTTTTT
j_gene: TRBJ2-6; v_gene: TRBV27; d_gene: .; abundance: .; len: 16; CDR3aa: CASSPDWQLGANVLTF; CDR3nt: TGTGCCAGCAGTCCGGACTGGCAACTTGGGGCCAACGTCCTGACTTTC
j_gene: TRBJ2-3; v_gene: TRBV7-2; d_gene: .; abundance: .; len: 12; CDR3aa: CASSLLADTQYF; CDR3nt: TGTGCCAGCAGCTTACTAGCAGATACGCAGTATTTT
j_gene: TRBJ1-1; v_gene: TRBV14; d_gene: .; abundance: .; len: 13; CDR3aa: CASSRRTDGVAFF; CDR3nt: TGTGCCAGCAGCCGCCGAACTGACGGGGTAGCTTTCTTT
j_gene: TRBJ1-1; v_gene: TRBV6-4; d_gene: TRBD1; abundance: .; len: 14; CDR3aa: CASRHRGGDTEAFF; CDR3nt: TGTGCCAGCCGCCACAGGGGTGGGGACACTGAAGCTTTCTTT
j_gene: TRBJ1-3; v_gene: TRBV28; d_gene: TRBD1; abundance: once; len: 15; CDR3aa: CASSLVRDSGNTIYF; CDR3nt: TGTGCCAGCAGTTTGGTCCGGGACAGTGGAAACACCATATATTTT
j_gene: TRBJ2-3; v_gene: TRBV10-3; d_gene: .; abundance: .; len: 15; CDR3aa: CAISERGVGTDTQYF; CDR3nt: TGTGCCATCAGTGAGAGGGGGGTAGGGACAGATACGCAGTATTTT
j_gene: TRBJ2-1; v_gene: TRBV7-2; d_gene: TRBD2; abundance: once; len: 14; CDR3aa: CASSQEREENEQFF; CDR3nt: TGTGCCAGCAGCCAGGAGCGGGAGGAAAATGAGCAGTTCTTC
j_gene: TRBJ1-1; v_gene: TRBV4-3; d_gene: TRBD1; abundance: few; len: 15; CDR3aa: CASSRQTGVNTEAFF; CDR3nt: TGCGCCAGCAGCCGACAGACAGGGGTAAACACTGAAGCTTTCTTT
j_gene: TRBJ2-1; v_gene: TRBV2; d_gene: TRBD2; abundance: .; len: 18; CDR3aa: CASGLRTNGRPGDNEQFF; CDR3nt: TGTGCCAGCGGGTTAAGGACTAACGGGAGGCCAGGTGACAATGAGCAGTTCTTC
j_gene: TRBJ1-5; v_gene: TRBV15; d_gene: .; abundance: .; len: 13; CDR3aa: CATSRPTTQPQHF; CDR3nt: TGTGCCACCAGCAGACCCACTACTCAGCCCCAGCATTTT
j_gene: TRBJ1-2; v_gene: TRBV7-8; d_gene: .; abundance: once; len: 15; CDR3aa: CASSLVGRRDYGYTF; CDR3nt: TGTGCCAGCAGCTTAGTCGGGAGGAGAGACTATGGCTACACCTTC
j_gene: TRBJ2-6; v_gene: TRBV7-9; d_gene: .; abundance: .; len: 14; CDR3aa: CASSPGYGANVLTF; CDR3nt: TGTGCCAGCAGCCCGGGGTATGGGGCCAACGTCCTGACTTTC
j_gene: TRBJ2-7; v_gene: TRBV20-1; d_gene: .; abundance: .; len: 11; CDR3aa: CSARGGAEQYF; CDR3nt: TGCAGTGCTAGAGGTGGGGCCGAGCAGTACTTC
j_gene: TRBJ2-5; v_gene: TRBV14; d_gene: .; abundance: .; len: 12; CDR3aa: CASSQDEGTQYF; CDR3nt: TGTGCCAGCAGCCAAGACGAGGGGACCCAGTACTTC